A single T cell receptor (beta chain) is shown here with its context. The germline V and J ends were trimmed by 1 base and 3 bases, with 6 bases remaining between them. CDR1 and CDR2 from the germline V gene are LGHNA and YNFKEQ. The CDR3 length is 13 residues. Using a J-beta primer mix together with a sample-barcoded 5' primer, a second PCR was run for about 6 to 12 cycles. TCRdb re-called the 5' RACE reads with MiXCR, one entry per CDR3 protein. This sample yields about 800,000 distinct CDR3 sequences, of which more than 20% are seen a single time; roughly 3.8% belongs to the top ten. This sample stems from a study of blood T cells in healthy people across ages. The same sample was also studied in work on T cells of mothers and their children. As that report states: Each child contributed millions of TCR beta CDR3 reads, while each mother contributed over 8 million.

The clonotype originates from a boy younger than 18 in good health. The J gene is TRBJ2-5, the V gene TRBV4-2; no firm D call. The sequencing sample was made of blood. As DNA, the CDR3 is TGTGCCAGCAGCCAAGTTGGGAAAGAGACCCAGTACTTC. It codes for CASSQVGKETQYF.